Below, one T cell receptor (beta chain) is given with its context. The antigen remains unidentified. Trimming stripped 4 bases from V and 3 bases from J, with 19 bases between. Germline V CDR1 and CDR2: SGHNT, YYREEE (reference sequence). There are 16 residues in the CDR3. Clones were read by immunoSEQ multiplex PCR, and TCRdb kept only the in-frame ones, dropping some. Of around 650,000 clones listed, approximately 96% are singletons. The data are from a study of shared clonotypes between healthy human individuals. Study-level points and caveats: Enrolling few donors narrowed the genetic and exposure-history diversity that was represented.

Terminally differentiated effector memory CD45RA+ cells were excluded from the naive CD8 cells, which were CD45RO-negative and positively selected for CCR7. The sequenced material came from naive CD8+ T cells sorted from blood. The V and J genes are TRBV5-4 and TRBJ1-2; no reliable D call. The clonotype comes from a young woman in good health. Here the CDR3 reads CASSLDTNGWHYGYTF. The CDR3 DNA sequence: TGTGCCAGCAGCCTAGACACGAACGGGTGGCACTATGGCTACACCTTC.